The 6 T cell receptor beta chains given below trace back to one sample, sequenced in a study of radiation and T cells in renal cell carcinoma. Measured with immunoSEQ multiplex PCR; TCRdb has only the in-frame clones, and not every one. The data hold approximately 100,000 clones, with about 86% observed a single time. Sample time point: baseline pretreatment blood. Regarding treatment: 15 Gy SBRT to primary tumor, nephrectomy 4 weeks later. Sequenced here: blood, sampled from a patient whose treatment included radiotherapy and nephrectomy. The receptor source for this set is a man aged 45-60 years with renal cell carcinoma.

V usage is TRBV30 and J usage is TRBJ2-1; D ambiguous. From germline, CDR1 is GTSNPN and CDR2 SVGIG (reference sequence). This CDR3 has 14 residues. Trimming cost V 1 base and J 5 bases, with 12 bases left between them. CDR3 amino acids: CAWSDDWKDNEQFF. CDR3 sequence (DNA): TGTGCCTGGAGTGATGACTGGAAGGACAATGAGCAGTTCTTC.

This clone was detected only once. Other DNA sequences of this sample code for an identical CDR3. The chain is built from TRBV28 and TRBJ1-2; no clear D gene. From germline, CDR1 is MDHEN and CDR2 SYDVKM. The CDR3 consists of 12 residues. Trimming removed 6 bases at V and 8 bases at J, with 13 bases between. As DNA, the CDR3 is TGTGCCAGCAGCCGTGGACGTGGCGGCTACACCTTC. Encoded protein: CASSRGRGGYTF.

This clone turned up a few times. The chain has TRBV29-1 and TRBJ1-1, with D possibly matching TRBD1 (5 bases). Germline V gene sequence: CDR1 SQVTM, CDR2 ANQGSEA. V lost 7 bases to trimming and J lost 0 bases, with 9 bases between them. The CDR3 is 12 amino acids. The CDR3 reads CSGGHMNTEAFF. CDR3 sequence (DNA): TGCAGCGGCGGACACATGAACACTGAAGCTTTCTTT.

The chain joins TRBV30 to TRBJ2-7, with no clear D. The CDR3 length is 11 residues. Germline V gene data show CDR1 as GTSNPN and CDR2 as SVGIG (reference sequence). V dropped 6 bases and J dropped 6 bases, with 12 bases sitting between them. CDR3 sequence: CACAKSFEQYF. As DNA, the CDR3 is TGTGCCTGCGCTAAGTCGTTCGAGCAGTACTTC.

This sequence joins TRBV9 and TRBJ2-1; TRBD2 might be the D (7 bases). The CDR3 length is 13 residues. V was clipped by 0 bases and J by 9 bases, with 10 bases between them. Looked up from germline, CDR1 is SGDLS and CDR2 is YYNGEE. The CDR3 loop is CASSVGGGTEQFF. The CDR3, as DNA: TGTGCCAGCAGCGTAGGCGGGGGCACTGAGCAGTTCTTC. Drawing the rest from reference TRBV9 and TRBJ2-1, the complete variable domain is DSGVTQTPKHLITATGQRVTLRCSPRSGDLSVYWYQQSLDQGLQFLIQYYNGEERAKGNILERFSAQQFPDLHSELNLSSLELGDSALYFCASSVGGGTEQFFGPGTRLTVL.

The chain links TRBV19 to TRBJ2-1; D is unresolved. CDR3 length: 13 amino acids. V lost 1 base and J lost 9, with 10 bases in between. In germline, CDR1 is LNHDA, CDR2 SQIVND (reference sequence). For the CDR3, the DNA is TGTGCCAGTAGTATAGTCGCAGCCGGTGAGCAGTTCTTC. This sequence encodes CASSIVAAGEQFF.